These 28 T cell receptor beta chains share one sample of origin, sequenced in a study of T cell responses to AZD1222 COVID-19 vaccine. TCRdb's copy holds only in-frame clones and misses some; the assay was immunoSEQ multiplex PCR. The sample records some 140,000 clones, 90% being singletons. The material sequenced was peripheral blood, taken on day 0 of AZD1222 vaccination. The source of these receptors is an adult in good health.

The V call is TRBV19, the J call TRBJ2-2; 13 bases align to TRBD2. The J segment lost 0 bases and the V segment lost 6 bases, leaving 1 base of the junction unmatched. CDR1 and CDR2 (germline): LNHDA, SQIVND (reference sequence). The CDR3 runs to 16 residues. The chain's CDR3 is CASRGTSGTNTGELFF. The CDR3 nucleotides are TGTGCCAGTAGAGGGACTAGCGGGACGAACACCGGGGAGCTGTTTTTT.

The V and J genes are TRBV7-9 and TRBJ2-7, with D possibly TRBD2 on 6 matching bases. V was pared by 4 bases and J by 0 bases, with 13 bases between. This CDR3 spans 15 amino acids. Germline CDR1 reads SEHNR; CDR2 reads FQNEAQ (reference sequence). The CDR3 nucleotides are TGTGCCAGCAGCTCCCGTGGAGGGATCTCCTACGAGCAGTACTTC. Translated: CASSSRGGISYEQYF. Complete variable domain (other parts from reference TRBV7-9 and TRBJ2-7): DTGVSQNPRHKITKRGQNVTFRCDPISEHNRLYWYRQTLGQGPEFLTYFQNEAQLEKSRLLSDRFSAERPKGSFSTLEIQRTEQGDSAMYLCASSSRGGISYEQYFGPGTRLTVT.

The chain employs TRBV9 and TRBJ1-1, with 10 bases lining up with TRBD1. The length of the CDR3 is 17 residues. The ends lost 0 bases at V and 2 bases at J; junction bases unmatched: 7. In germline, CDR1 is SGDLS, CDR2 YYNGEE. This CDR3 is CASSVASRTGGNTEAFF. In nucleotides, the CDR3 is TGTGCCAGCAGCGTAGCTAGCCGGACAGGGGGAAACACTGAAGCTTTCTTT. The full variable domain, its missing parts supplied by reference TRBV9 and TRBJ1-1, is DSGVTQTPKHLITATGQRVTLRCSPRSGDLSVYWYQQSLDQGLQFLIQYYNGEERAKGNILERFSAQQFPDLHSELNLSSLELGDSALYFCASSVASRTGGNTEAFFGQGTRLTVV.

The rearrangement uses TRBV19 and TRBJ1-6; a possible D gene is TRBD1 (6 bases). This CDR3 has 14 residues. The germline CDR1 and CDR2 sequences are LNHDA and SQIVND (reference sequence). The V end lost 8 bases, the J end lost 7 bases, and 15 bases lay between the germline ends. The CDR3 region has the DNA TGTGCCAGTCAGAATGACAGGCTAAATTCACCCCTCCACTTT. It is translated as CASQNDRLNSPLHF.

The rearrangement joins TRBV14 to TRBJ2-2, with D unclear. The CDR3 length is 12 residues. The ends were cut back, 5 bases at V and 9 bases at J, with 10 bases in the middle. Germline CDR1 reads SGHDN; CDR2 reads FVKESK. The CDR3 DNA reads TGTGCCAGCAGCGCTCTAGAGCGGGAGCTGTTTTTT. This gives the protein CASSALERELFF.

The chain links TRBV7-9 to TRBJ1-6, with D unclear. Germline V gene data show CDR1 as SEHNR and CDR2 as FQNEAQ (reference sequence). With 4 bases removed from V and 1 base from J, the gap between germline ends came to 11 bases. CDR3 size: 16 residues. CDR3 sequence reads: CASSSRESSYNSPLHF. The CDR3 nucleotides read TGTGCCAGCAGCTCCCGAGAATCGTCCTATAATTCACCCCTCCACTTT.

The chain is built from TRBV7-9 and TRBJ2-3; TRBD1 matches 9 bases. With 11 bases clipped from V and 3 bases from J, the junction kept 6 bases outside the gene matches. The CDR3 loop spans 13 amino acids. Per the germline V gene, CDR1 is SEHNR and CDR2 is FQNEAQ (reference sequence). CDR3 nucleotides: TGTGCCGGGACAGGGCATGGAACAGATACGCAGTATTTT. Translation: CAGTGHGTDTQYF.

The chain carries TRBV6-4 and TRBJ2-3; a possible D gene is TRBD2 (5 bases). Trimming cost V 2 bases and J 2 bases, with 8 bases left between them. CDR1 and CDR2 from the germline V gene are MRHNA and SNTAGT. This CDR3 contains 14 residues. CDR3 sequence (DNA): TGTGCCAGCAGTGACGAGGGCTCCACAGATACGCAGTATTTT. As protein: CASSDEGSTDTQYF.

V gene TRBV28 combines with J gene TRBJ2-7; D unresolved. Between the trimmed V and J ends, which lost 7 bases and 2 bases, there was a span of 18 bases. The CDR3 extends over 15 amino acids. Germline V CDR1 and CDR2: MDHEN, SYDVKM. CDR3 DNA: TGTGCCAGCACCCCGGACGGCTCCTACACCTACGAGCAGTACTTC. This gives the protein CASTPDGSYTYEQYF.

DNA of the CDR3: TGTGCCAGCAGTTACCGTCACAGTTATAATTCACCCCTCCACTTT. This sequence encodes CASSYRHSYNSPLHF. The chain joins TRBV6-5 to TRBJ1-6; D not certain. This CDR3 has 15 amino acids. The germline V gene has CDR1 MNHEY and CDR2 SVGAGI. V was pared by 2 bases and J by 4 bases, with 9 bases between.

Only a few counts were recorded for this clone. This chain links TRBV23-1 with TRBJ2-4; D is unresolved. TRBV23-1 is an open reading frame whose function is uncertain. This CDR3 is built from 14 residues. V was pared by 0 bases and J by 8 bases, with 11 bases between. CDR3 bases: TGCGCCAGCAGTCAATCATTAGGCCCCGACATTCAGTACTTC. Translated, it gives CASSQSLGPDIQYF.

Note on this clone: Other DNA sequences in this sample translate to the same CDR3. The chain recombines TRBV28 with TRBJ1-2; TRBD1 is a possible D gene (6 bases). Trimming took off 5 bases at V and 4 bases at J, with 11 bases between the two ends. CDR3 length: 13 residues. CDR1 MDHEN and CDR2 SYDVKM come from the germline V gene. The CDR3 bases are TGTGCCAGCAGTCCCGGGACACCCTATGGCTACACCTTC. This codes for CASSPGTPYGYTF.

This clone was counted a single time. The chain is built from TRBV11-3 and TRBJ2-2; no clear D. V was cut by 5 bases and J by 6 bases, with 7 bases left in between. The CDR3 is made up of 12 amino acids. Germline CDR1 and CDR2: SGHNT and YENEEA. CDR3 sequence (DNA): TGTGCCAGCAGCCTGGGTGCCGGGGAGCTGTTTTTT. Translating gives CASSLGAGELFF.

The V and J genes are TRBV4-3 and TRBJ2-4, with D uncertain. Trimming pared 0 bases from V and 0 bases from J, leaving 15 bases between. The CDR3 contains 18 residues. CDR1 and CDR2 from the germline V gene are LGHNA and YSLEER. In nucleotides, the CDR3 is TGCGCCAGCAGCCAAGATCCGGCCAGTACCCTAGCCAAAAACATTCAGTACTTC. The encoded protein is CASSQDPASTLAKNIQYF.

The rearrangement links TRBV12-5 to TRBJ2-7, with 8 bases identical to TRBD1. The CDR3 extends over 14 amino acids. The germline V gene encodes CDR1 LGHNT and CDR2 FRNRAP. J was trimmed by 6 bases and V by 6 bases; bases with no gene match: 10. The CDR3 coding sequence is TGTGCTAGTGGCACCCAAGGACAGGGCGGCGAGCAGTACTTC. This codes for CASGTQGQGGEQYF.

The chain is built from TRBV9 and TRBJ1-1; 8 bases line up with TRBD1. With V trimmed by 3 bases and J by 1 base, 5 bases remained unmatched. The CDR3 loop spans 15 amino acids. CDR1 and CDR2 from the germline V gene are SGDLS and YYNGEE. CDR3 protein: CASSGLTGGNTEAFF. The CDR3 DNA reads TGTGCCAGCAGCGGCCTTACAGGGGGGAACACTGAAGCTTTCTTT.

The chain has TRBV28 and TRBJ1-1; the D is unclear. This CDR3 region has 11 residues. Trimming stripped 8 bases from V and 7 bases from J, with 11 bases between. The V gene's germline CDR1 is MDHEN and CDR2 SYDVKM. CDR3 sequence (DNA): TGTGCCAGCGGCCCGGACGGTGAAGCTTTCTTT. Amino acid sequence: CASGPDGEAFF. The variable domain in full, with the rest retrieved from reference TRBV28 and TRBJ1-1, is DVKVTQSSRYLVKRTGEKVFLECVQDMDHENMFWYRQDPGLGLRLIYFSYDVKMKEKGDIPEGYSVSREKKERFSLILESASTNQTSMYLCASGPDGEAFFGQGTRLTVV.

This clone was counted a few times. This sequence joins TRBV7-3 and TRBJ2-2; the match to TRBD2 covers 8 bases. J lost 4 bases, V lost 5 bases, and 6 bases had no gene match. This CDR3 is built from 15 residues. Germline values: CDR1 SGHTA, CDR2 FQGTGA. CDR3 DNA: TGTGCCAGCAGCCCCTACGGGGGGGTCACCGGGGAGCTGTTTTTT. This encodes CASSPYGGVTGELFF. The whole variable domain, filled in from reference TRBV7-3 and TRBJ2-2, reads GAGVSQTPSNKVTEKGKYVELRCDPISGHTALYWYRQSLGQGPEFLIYFQGTGAADDSGLPNDRFFAVRPEGSVSTLKIQRTERGDSAVYLCASSPYGGVTGELFFGEGSRLTVL.

The chain combines TRBV7-2 with TRBJ2-7; D might be TRBD1 or TRBD2, each matching 5 bases. V was pared by 4 bases and J by 2 bases, with 15 bases between. Germline CDR1 SGHTA, CDR2 FQGNSA. The CDR3 contains 15 residues. CDR3 in DNA: TGTGCCAGCAGCTATTTCGGGGCCCCTACCTACGAGCAGTACTTC. Its translation is CASSYFGAPTYEQYF.

The chain is built from TRBV13 and TRBJ2-5; TRBD1 is a possible D gene (5 bases). V shed 6 bases and J shed 5 bases, with 19 bases lying between them. The CDR3 has 15 residues. Germline CDR1 PRHDT, CDR2 FYEKMQ (reference sequence). CDR3 amino acids: CASSYNGAAMETQYF. The CDR3 DNA reads TGTGCCAGCAGTTACAATGGGGCCGCGATGGAGACCCAGTACTTC.

The chain uses TRBV7-9 and TRBJ1-1, with D maybe TRBD1 (5 bases). The V end was cut by 1 base, the J end by 10 bases, with 10 bases between. This CDR3 is 12 amino acids long. The germline CDR1 and CDR2 sequences are SEHNR and FQNEAQ (reference sequence). CDR3 protein: CASSLEGRAAFF. As DNA, the CDR3 is TGTGCCAGCAGCTTAGAAGGCAGGGCAGCTTTCTTT.

The CDR3 protein is CASRTGANYEQYF. The CDR3 DNA reads TGTGCCAGCAGGACCGGGGCCAACTACGAGCAGTACTTC. The rearrangement joins TRBV6-5 to TRBJ2-7, with D perhaps matching TRBD1 or TRBD2 (5 bases each). The germline gives CDR1 MNHEY, CDR2 SVGAGI. This CDR3 spans 13 amino acids. Trimming took off 6 bases at V and 3 bases at J, with 12 bases between the two ends.

The chain couples TRBV7-9 to TRBJ1-2; D unclear. This CDR3 spans 11 amino acids. CDR1 is SEHNR and CDR2 is FQNEAQ in the germline V gene (reference sequence). V was pared by 5 bases and J by 6 bases, with 7 bases between. The CDR3 reads CASSAINGYTF. The CDR3 coding sequence is TGTGCCAGCAGCGCGATAAATGGCTACACCTTC.

The CDR3 DNA reads as TGTGCCAGCAGCTCGTTCTACAGGGGGCAGGTCTATGGCTACACCTTC. It yields the protein CASSSFYRGQVYGYTF. The genes are TRBV5-6 and TRBJ1-2, with 9 bases matching TRBD1. Per the germline V gene, CDR1 is SGHDT and CDR2 is YYEEEE. This CDR3 contains 16 residues. V dropped 3 bases and J dropped 4; count of bases not matched to a gene: 10.

The CDR3 nucleotides are TGCAGCGCGCCCGTCGGGGGCAGGAACTATGGCTACACCTTC. Translated, it gives CSAPVGGRNYGYTF. This chain joins TRBV29-1 and TRBJ1-2; D possibly corresponds to TRBD1 (6 bases). The ends were cut back, 7 bases at V and 2 bases at J, with 17 bases in the middle. In germline, CDR1 is SQVTM, CDR2 ANQGSEA. This CDR3 region has 14 residues.

The genes are TRBV4-2 and TRBJ1-3, with D unclear. V was clipped by 1 base and J by 2 bases, with 3 bases between them. The CDR3 spans 13 residues. The V gene's germline CDR1 is LGHNA and CDR2 YNFKEQ. The CDR3 DNA sequence: TGTGCCAGCAGCCAAGCTGCTGGAAACACCATATATTTT. As protein: CASSQAAGNTIYF.

The CDR3 nucleotides read TGTGCCAGCAGCTCCCCACCCACCCAGGGGTTCGGGAACACTGAAGCTTTCTTT. Translating gives CASSSPPTQGFGNTEAFF. The chain uses TRBV7-6 and TRBJ1-1, with D perhaps matching TRBD1 (6 bases). CDR3 size: 18 residues. Germline CDR1 reads SGHVS; CDR2 reads FNYEAQ. Trimming removed 4 bases from V and 1 base from J, with 22 bases in between.

The CDR3 loop is CSARGVAEQYF. CDR3 nucleotide sequence: TGCAGTGCTAGAGGTGTGGCCGAGCAGTACTTC. The gene calls are TRBV20-1 and TRBJ2-7; D not certain. V was pared by 1 base and J by 6 bases, with 7 bases between. CDR1 and CDR2 from the germline V gene are DFQATT and SNEGSKA (reference sequence). The CDR3 consists of 11 residues.